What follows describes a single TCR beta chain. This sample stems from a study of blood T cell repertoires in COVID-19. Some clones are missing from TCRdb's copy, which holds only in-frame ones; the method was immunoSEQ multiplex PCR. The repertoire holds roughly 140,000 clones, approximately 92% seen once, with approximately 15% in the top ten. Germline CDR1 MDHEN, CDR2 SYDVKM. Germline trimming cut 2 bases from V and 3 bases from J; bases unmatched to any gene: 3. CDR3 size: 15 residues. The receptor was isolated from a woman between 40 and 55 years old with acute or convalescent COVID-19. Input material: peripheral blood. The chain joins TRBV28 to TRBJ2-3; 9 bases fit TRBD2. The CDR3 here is CASSLAGGPTDTQYF. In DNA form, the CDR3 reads TGTGCCAGCAGTTTAGCGGGGGGGCCGACAGATACGCAGTATTTT.